This is a list of T cell receptor beta chains from one sample in a study of shared clonotypes between healthy human individuals. Produced via immunoSEQ multiplex PCR; TCRdb's table is partial and in-frame only. Of some 2,100,000 clones in the sample, 93% were seen once. Sequencing input: naive CD8+ T cells from PBMCs. These receptors all come from a man aged 18 to 35 in good health. Some clones in this sample may be carry-over from other donors' samples. The CDR3 runs from the conserved cysteine through the conserved F or W. A D gene is named only where the DNA matches it firmly. Some rows mark clone size as missing; the rest say once, few, many or name a class of expanded clone.

clone_size j_call v_call d_call cdr3_aa cdr3_nt
- TRBJ2-1 TRBV7-9 - CASSPPGTNEREQFF TGTGCCAGCAGCCCCCCCGGGACAAACGAGAGGGAGCAGTTCTTC
- TRBJ2-5 TRBV5-6 TRBD2 CASSISGGVETQYF TGTGCCAGCAGCATTAGCGGGGGAGTCGAGACCCAGTACTTC
- TRBJ2-7 TRBV2 - CASTPLGLNEQYF TGTGCCAGCACCCCTTTGGGTCTTAACGAGCAGTACTTC
- TRBJ1-1 TRBV19 TRBD1 CASSIGTGVAEAFF TGTGCCAGTAGTATCGGGACAGGGGTGGCTGAAGCTTTCTTT
- TRBJ2-1 TRBV6-1 - CASLDYYSYNEQFF TGTGCCAGCTTAGACTACTACTCCTACAATGAGCAGTTCTTC
- TRBJ2-7 TRBV4-3 TRBD2 CASSQARASGYYEQYF TGCGCCAGCAGCCAAGCGCGGGCTAGCGGGTACTACGAGCAGTACTTC
- TRBJ2-1 TRBV9 - CASSVVAVATYNEQFF TGTGCCAGCAGCGTAGTCGCGGTTGCGACCTACAATGAGCAGTTCTTC
few TRBJ2-2 TRBV4-3 - CASSQDISGSGTGELFF TGCGCCAGCAGCCAAGATATTTCGGGGAGTGGCACCGGGGAGCTGTTTTTT
- TRBJ2-7 TRBV9 - CASSPEQKVAYEQYF TGTGCCAGCAGCCCAGAACAGAAAGTGGCCTACGAGCAGTACTTC
- TRBJ2-1 TRBV19 - CASSTSVPTIPYNEQFF TGTGCCAGTAGTACATCGGTTCCTACAATTCCCTACAATGAGCAGTTCTTC
- TRBJ2-2 TRBV19 TRBD2 CASSIKRDYTGELFF TGTGCCAGTAGTATTAAGCGGGACTACACCGGGGAGCTGTTTTTT
- TRBJ1-1 TRBV4-1 - CASSQEKNSEAFF TGCGCCAGCAGCCAAGAAAAAAACAGTGAAGCTTTCTTT
- TRBJ2-5 TRBV25-1 TRBD1 CASSQAWDRGETQYF TGTGCCAGCAGTCAGGCTTGGGACAGGGGGGAGACCCAGTACTTC
- TRBJ1-5 TRBV27 - CASSLWGALDQPQHF TGTGCCAGCAGTTTATGGGGGGCACTAGATCAGCCCCAGCATTTT
once TRBJ1-1 TRBV11-2 TRBD1 CASSLVQGQMNTEAFF TGTGCCAGCAGCCTCGTGCAGGGACAGATGAACACTGAAGCTTTCTTT
- TRBJ2-7 TRBV10-3 - CAISGTLSYEQYF TGTGCCATCAGTGGGACTTTATCCTACGAGCAGTACTTC
- TRBJ2-7 TRBV9 TRBD1 CASSTGKTGDSPYEQYF TGTGCCAGCAGCACCGGCAAGACAGGGGACTCCCCCTACGAGCAGTACTTC
- TRBJ2-3 TRBV29-1 TRBD2 CSTYGLAGVSYTQYF TGCAGCACGTATGGACTAGCGGGAGTTAGTTATACGCAGTATTTT
- TRBJ2-1 TRBV4-1 TRBD1 CASSQARSGDRGKFF TGCGCCAGCAGCCAAGCTCGGTCAGGGGACAGGGGGAAGTTCTTC
- TRBJ2-7 TRBV4-2 - CASSQDRTGSHEQYF TGTGCCAGCAGCCAAGATCGCACAGGTTCTCACGAGCAGTACTTC
- TRBJ1-2 TRBV5-1 - CASSYGRVDRLDGYTF TGCGCCAGCAGCTACGGACGCGTCGACCGCCTCGATGGCTACACCTTC
- TRBJ2-3 TRBV19 TRBD2 CASSLGGSLDTQYF TGTGCCAGTAGCCTTGGCGGGAGTTTGGATACGCAGTATTTT
- TRBJ1-5 TRBV28 TRBD1 CASSEGTGGFQPQHF TGTGCCAGCAGTGAAGGGACAGGGGGATTTCAGCCCCAGCATTTT
- TRBJ2-7 TRBV28 TRBD2 CASSFFLGGSRTYEQYF TGTGCCAGCAGTTTTTTTCTTGGCGGGAGCAGGACCTACGAGCAGTACTTC
- TRBJ2-5 TRBV11-2 TRBD1 CASRQQGARETQYF TGTGCCAGCAGGCAACAGGGGGCTAGGGAGACCCAGTACTTC
- TRBJ1-1 TRBV27 - CASTPLPGDMGNTEAFF TGTGCCAGCACCCCCCTCCCGGGGGATATGGGGAACACTGAAGCTTTCTTT
- TRBJ1-3 TRBV27 - CASSLSASGNTIYF TGTGCCAGCAGTTTAAGTGCCTCTGGAAACACCATATATTTT
- TRBJ1-1 TRBV21-1 - CASNNGGTDPNTEAFF TGTGCCAGCAACAATGGGGGCACGGACCCGAACACTGAAGCTTTCTTT
- TRBJ2-2 TRBV9 - CASSVSGPRPTGELFF TGTGCCAGCAGCGTGAGCGGCCCCAGACCCACCGGGGAGCTGTTTTTT